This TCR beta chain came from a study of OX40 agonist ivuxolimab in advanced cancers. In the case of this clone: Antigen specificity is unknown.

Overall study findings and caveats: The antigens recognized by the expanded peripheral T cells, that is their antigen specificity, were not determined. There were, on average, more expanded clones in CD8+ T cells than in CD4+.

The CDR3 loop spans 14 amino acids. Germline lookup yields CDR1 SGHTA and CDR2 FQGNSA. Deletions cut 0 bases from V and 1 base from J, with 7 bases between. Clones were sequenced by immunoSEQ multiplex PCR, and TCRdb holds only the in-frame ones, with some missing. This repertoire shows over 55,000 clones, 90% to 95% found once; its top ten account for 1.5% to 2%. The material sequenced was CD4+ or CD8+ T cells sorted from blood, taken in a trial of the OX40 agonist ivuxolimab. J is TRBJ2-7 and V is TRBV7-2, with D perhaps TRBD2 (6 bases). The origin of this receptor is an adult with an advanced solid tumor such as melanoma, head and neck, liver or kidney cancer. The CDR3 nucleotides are TGTGCCAGCAGCTTAGCGGGGGGATCCTACGAGCAGTACTTC. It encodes CASSLAGGSYEQYF.